This entry lists 23 T cell receptor beta chains sequenced from one sample in a study of regulatory T cells in long-lasting Graves disease. Combining iRepertoire HTBI primers with Arm-PCR of CDR3 regions, the authors built TCR beta libraries. One entry per CDR3 protein, called by TCRdb with MiXCR from the multiplex PCR reads. The sample consists of 400,000 to 500,000 distinct CDR3 sequences, around a fifth of them appearing once. Time point: persistent/refractory GD, antithyroid drugs over 5 years with positive TRAb. RNA extracted from PBMCs served as the sequencing template. The sample was peripheral blood mononuclear cells (PBMCs), taken when the disease was refractory, from a patient treated with antithyroid drugs. Receptors were obtained from a female donor with Graves disease.

This clonotype has ten or more counts. The chain links TRBV28 to TRBJ1-2, with a weak D call TRBD1 (5 bases). CDR1 is MDHEN, CDR2 SYDVKM, per germline. The V gene lost 6 bases and the J gene lost 2 bases, with 16 bases spanning the gap. CDR3 length: 15 residues. CDR3 residues: CASSQGTGGNYGYTF. Written as DNA, the CDR3 is TGTGCCAGCAGCCAAGGGACCGGAGGCAACTATGGCTACACCTTC.

The chain combines TRBV20-1 with TRBJ2-2, with 11 bases fitting TRBD2. This CDR3 region has 15 residues. V was pared by 5 bases and J by 6 bases, with 8 bases of the junction left unmatched. Per germline, CDR1 DFQATT and CDR2 SNEGSKA (reference sequence). The CDR3: CSALSGGASAGELFF. For the CDR3, the DNA is TGCAGTGCTCTTAGCGGGGGGGCCTCGGCCGGGGAGCTGTTTTTT.

The table lists this clonotype with a few counts. V gene TRBV7-8 combines with J gene TRBJ2-7; 14 bases align to TRBD2. Germline loops: CDR1 SGHVS, CDR2 FQNEAQ. This CDR3 contains 17 residues. The V segment lost 4 bases and the J segment 3 bases; nucleotides outside the gene matches: 8. DNA of the CDR3: TGTGCCAGCAGCTCGACCGGGACTAGCGGGAGACTCTACGAGCAGTACTTC. It codes for CASSSTGTSGRLYEQYF.

The rearrangement links TRBV24-1 to TRBJ2-1, with no clear D. The germline CDR1 and CDR2 sequences are KGHDR and SFDVKD. Trimming cost V 5 bases and J 0 bases, with 10 bases left between them. The CDR3 runs to 15 residues. This CDR3 reads CATSGYGFSYNEQFF. DNA for the CDR3: TGTGCCACCAGTGGGTACGGGTTCTCCTACAATGAGCAGTTCTTC.

This clonotype was observed a few times. CDR3 DNA sequence: TGCGCCAGCAGCCAAGAGGGACAGGGACACTACGAGCAGTACTTC. Encoded protein: CASSQEGQGHYEQYF. The V gene is TRBV4-1, the J gene TRBJ2-7; 9 nucleotides match TRBD1. V was pared by 0 bases and J by 3 bases, with 3 bases of the junction left unmatched. There are 15 residues in the CDR3. From germline, CDR1 is MGHRA and CDR2 YSYEKL.

This clonotype was observed many times. This rearrangement joins TRBV7-9 to TRBJ1-4; 8 bases line up with TRBD1. Germline CDR1 and CDR2: SEHNR and FQNEAQ (reference sequence). The CDR3 loop spans 15 amino acids. The trim removed 5 bases at V and 7 bases at J, leaving 9 bases unmatched. The CDR3 sequence: CASSPDRGGGEKLFF. DNA for the CDR3: TGTGCCAGCAGCCCCGACAGGGGAGGTGGTGAAAAACTGTTTTTT.

With respect to this clonotype: A much bigger clone sits one base away, suggesting this may be a read error. The chain employs TRBV20-1 and TRBJ1-2; TRBD1 aligns across 7 bases. The germline V gene encodes CDR1 DFQATT and CDR2 SNEGSKA (reference sequence). The trim removed 5 bases at V and 4 bases at J, leaving 7 bases unmatched. The CDR3 length is 13 residues. The CDR3 is CSARGQDLYGYTF. CDR3 coding DNA: TGCAGTGCTCGCGGACAGGACCTCTATGGCTACACCTTC.

In this sample, this clonotype turned up a few times. This chain links TRBV18 with TRBJ1-4, with 8 bases aligning to TRBD1. Germline V gene data show CDR1 as KGHSH and CDR2 as LQKENI. The V segment lost 0 bases and the J segment 6 bases; nucleotides outside the gene matches: 6. The length of the CDR3 is 16 residues. The chain's CDR3 is CASSPPRAGGHEKLFF. For the CDR3, the DNA is TGTGCCAGCTCACCACCCAGGGCAGGGGGCCATGAAAAACTGTTTTTT.

This clonotype was counted once. This sequence may be a read error, since a much larger clone differs from it by one base. The chain recombines TRBV29-1 with TRBJ2-2; no definite D call. Germline V gene lookup returns CDR1 SQVTM and CDR2 ANQGSEA. V dropped 2 bases and J dropped 5 bases, with 3 bases sitting between them. The CDR3 totals 11 residues. Written as DNA, the CDR3 is TGCAGCGTTGAACGTACCGGGGAGCTGTTTTTT. Its protein is CSVERTGELFF.

V gene TRBV12-3 or TRBV12-4 combines with J gene TRBJ2-1, with D tentatively TRBD1 or TRBD2 (5 bases each). With 6 bases removed from V and 1 base from J, the gap between germline ends came to 10 bases. CDR3 length equals 14 residues. The DNA for the CDR3 is TGTGCCAGCAGCTTGGGACGTTCCTACAATGAGCAGTTCTTC. It specifies CASSLGRSYNEQFF.

This chain joins TRBV6-2 or TRBV6-3 and TRBJ2-2; TRBD2 aligns across 10 bases. Germline loops: CDR1 MNHEY, CDR2 SVGEGT. The CDR3 sequence is 15 residues long. Trimming at V came to 8 bases and at J to 7 bases, leaving 10 bases not matched to a gene. As DNA, the CDR3 is TGTGCCAGCTGGAGCGGGAGGGCCAATATCGGGGAGCTGTTTTTT. The encoded protein is CASWSGRANIGELFF.

This clonotype has at least ten counts. J is TRBJ1-5 and V is TRBV3-1; the D is unclear. This CDR3 has 14 amino acids. Germline loops: CDR1 LGHDT, CDR2 YNNKEL (reference sequence). V lost 1 base to trimming and J lost 5 bases, with 9 bases between them. The CDR3 loop reads CASSQAGTYQPQHF. The CDR3 nucleotides read TGTGCCAGCAGCCAAGCGGGCACCTATCAGCCCCAGCATTTT.

The DNA of the CDR3 is TGCGCCAGCAGCCAAGAAGCGAATGGAGGCCTATACGAGCAGTACTTC. As protein: CASSQEANGGLYEQYF. This chain connects TRBV4-1 to TRBJ2-7, with D possibly TRBD2 on 5 matching bases. The germline gives CDR1 MGHRA, CDR2 YSYEKL. V was cut by 0 bases and J by 4 bases, with 16 bases left in between. This CDR3 spans 16 amino acids.

This clonotype was observed many times. The V gene is TRBV11-3, the J gene TRBJ1-1; TRBD1 matches at 7 bases. The length of the CDR3 is 15 residues. J lost 4 bases, V lost 5 bases, and 10 bases had no gene match. Germline V gene sequence: CDR1 SGHNT, CDR2 YENEEA. The CDR3 sequence: CASSPHRGWSTEAFF. For the CDR3, the DNA is TGTGCCAGCAGCCCCCACAGGGGCTGGAGCACTGAAGCTTTCTTT.

This clonotype occurred many times. The chain couples TRBV11-2 to TRBJ1-2, with D tentatively TRBD1 (6 bases). The CDR3 has 11 amino acids. The germline V gene has CDR1 SGHAT and CDR2 FQNNGV. The V end was cut by 4 bases, the J end by 8 bases, with 8 bases between. The CDR3 protein is CASSSGDGYTF. DNA for the CDR3: TGTGCCAGCAGCTCAGGGGACGGCTACACCTTC.

A word on this clonotype: Being one base from a much bigger clone, this may be a read error. This chain uses TRBV6-2 or TRBV6-3 with TRBJ2-7; D not resolved. This CDR3 contains 15 residues. Trimming removed 6 bases from V and 1 base from J, with 16 bases in between. Germline lookup yields CDR1 MNHEY and CDR2 SVGEGT. The CDR3, as DNA: TGTGCCAGCAGAGTCCGGGCAGGAGTATCCTACGAGCAGTACTTC. Amino acid sequence: CASRVRAGVSYEQYF.

At least ten counts were recorded for this clonotype. This rearrangement joins TRBV2 to TRBJ1-1; 7 bases map to TRBD1. CDR1 is SNHLY, CDR2 FYNNEI, per germline. Losses at the gene ends were 3 bases for V and 7 bases for J; bases not matched to a gene: 2. CDR3 length: 12 amino acids. CDR3 protein: CASSEWDSEAFF. The CDR3 bases are TGTGCCAGCAGTGAGTGGGACAGTGAAGCTTTCTTT.

This clonotype showed up many times. The J gene is TRBJ2-7, the V gene TRBV28; 10 bases agree with TRBD1. Trimming removed 4 bases from V and 5 bases from J; junction bases left unmatched: 5. This CDR3 is 14 amino acids long. Germline V CDR1 and CDR2: MDHEN, SYDVKM. CDR3 region: CASSYGQGGDEQYF. CDR3 DNA sequence: TGTGCCAGCAGTTATGGACAGGGGGGCGACGAGCAGTACTTC.

Details on this clonotype: This may arise from a read error, as a much more abundant clone is one base away. The CDR3 does not end in the conserved phenylalanine or tryptophan, so this is likely a read error. The V and J genes are TRBV12-3 or TRBV12-4 and TRBJ1-1; D call uncertain. The CDR3 has 12 amino acids. V was cut by 4 bases and J by 10 bases, with 13 bases left in between. CDR3 DNA sequence: TGTGCCAGCAGTTCCGAGACGGAAATAGCTTTCCTT. It translates to CASSSETEIAFL.

On this clonotype itself: This could be a read error, since a much larger clone is one nucleotide away. The chain joins TRBV12-3 or TRBV12-4 to TRBJ2-7, with D maybe TRBD2 (5 bases). CDR3 length: 15 amino acids. V lost 3 bases to trimming and J lost 4 bases, with 16 bases between them. The DNA of the CDR3 is TGTGCCAGCAGTTTCGCACCAGACGGCGGGTACGAGCAGTACTTC. Its protein is CASSFAPDGGYEQYF.

The chain employs TRBV6-1 and TRBJ2-2; 11 nucleotides align to TRBD1. Germline V gives CDR1 MNHNS, CDR2 SASEGT. This CDR3 is 14 amino acids long. Losses at the gene ends were 6 bases for V and 7 bases for J; bases not matched to a gene: 4. The CDR3 nucleotides read TGTGCCAGCAGCGGACAGGGGGCTGGCGGGGAGCTGTTTTTT. Its protein is CASSGQGAGGELFF.

This chain uses TRBV29-1 with TRBJ2-7; 7 nucleotides line up with TRBD2. J lost 2 bases, V lost 3 bases, and 10 bases had no gene match. The CDR3 runs 15 residues. The germline V gene has CDR1 SQVTM and CDR2 ANQGSEA. CDR3: CSVEGERGRPYEQYF. CDR3 nucleotide sequence: TGCAGCGTTGAGGGGGAGCGGGGCAGACCCTACGAGCAGTACTTC.

The table lists this clonotype with a few counts. The rearrangement links TRBV19 to TRBJ1-5; TRBD1 is a possible D gene (5 bases). The ends were cut back, 6 bases at V and 3 bases at J, with 9 bases in the middle. The CDR3 covers 13 residues. Germline V lookup: CDR1 LNHDA, CDR2 SQIVND (reference sequence). The CDR3: CASSDRLNQPQHF. CDR3 in DNA: TGTGCCAGTAGCGACAGACTCAATCAGCCCCAGCATTTT.